This record covers a single T cell receptor (beta chain). The data were obtained in a study of blood T cells in healthy people across ages. Primers used in a second PCR of about 6 to 11 cycles were a sample-barcoded 5' primer and a J-beta primer mix. TCRdb independently ran MiXCR on the 5' RACE reads; one entry per CDR3 protein. This table has some 730,000 distinct CDR3 sequences, over 20% appearing once. This receptor was obtained from a man aged 70-80 years in good health. Sequencing was carried out using blood.

CDR3 loop: CASSPWTVNYGYTF. In DNA, the CDR3 is TGTGCCAGCAGCCCATGGACAGTGAACTATGGCTACACCTTC. The chain has TRBV11-2 and TRBJ1-2; maybe TRBD1 (6 bases). CDR1 and CDR2 (germline): SGHAT, FQNNGV. V shed 5 bases and J shed 2 bases, with 12 bases lying between them. CDR3 length: 14 residues.